This TCR beta chain was sequenced for a study of OX40 agonist ivuxolimab in advanced cancers. Study summary: The eligibility criteria allowed prior anti-PD-1, anti-PD-L1 or anti-CTLA-4 therapy, and 40% had some.

TCRdb's copy holds only in-frame clones and misses some; the assay was immunoSEQ multiplex PCR. There are 60,000 to 75,000 clones in the sample; roughly 88% occur only once, and around 2% lies in the top ten. Systemic immunosuppression or autoimmune disease history was grounds to exclude patients. Germline loops: CDR1 GTSNPN, CDR2 SVGIG (reference sequence). This CDR3 is built from 11 residues. V was pared by 2 bases and J by 7 bases, with 8 bases between. This clone was counted only a few times. Its antigen is unidentified. Study outcomes and limitations: CD4+ T cells averaged fewer expanded clones than CD8+ T cells. Patients who responded partially at 0.1-3.0 mg/kg showed clonal expansion ranking among the lowest.

This specimen was CD4+ or CD8+ T cells sorted from blood, taken in a trial of the OX40 agonist ivuxolimab. The genes are TRBV30 and TRBJ2-5; tentative D call: TRBD2 (5 bases). This clonotype originated in an adult with an advanced solid tumor such as melanoma, head and neck, liver or kidney cancer. CDR3 residues: CAWSLAPTQYF. The CDR3 DNA sequence: TGTGCCTGGAGTTTAGCGCCGACCCAGTACTTC.